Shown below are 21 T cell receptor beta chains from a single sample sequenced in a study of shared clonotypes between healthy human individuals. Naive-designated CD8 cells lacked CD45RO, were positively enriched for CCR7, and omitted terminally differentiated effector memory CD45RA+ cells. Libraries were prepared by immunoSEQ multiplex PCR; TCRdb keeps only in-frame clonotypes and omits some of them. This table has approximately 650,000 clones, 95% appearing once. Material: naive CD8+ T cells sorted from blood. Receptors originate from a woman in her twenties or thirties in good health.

CDR3 amino acids: CASSPTVYF. DNA for the CDR3: TGTGCCAGCAGCCCGACTGTATACTTC. The chain combines TRBV7-9 with TRBJ2-5; D unresolved. Germline loops: CDR1 SEHNR, CDR2 FQNEAQ (reference sequence). Trimming took 5 bases from V and 14 from J, leaving 9 bases between them. The CDR3 is 9 residues long.

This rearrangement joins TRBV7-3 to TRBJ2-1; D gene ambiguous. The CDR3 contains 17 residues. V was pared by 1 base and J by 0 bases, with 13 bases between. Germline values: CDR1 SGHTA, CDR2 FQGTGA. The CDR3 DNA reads TGTGCCAGCAGCTTAAATCGCGCGCAGAGCTCCTACAATGAGCAGTTCTTC. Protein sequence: CASSLNRAQSSYNEQFF.

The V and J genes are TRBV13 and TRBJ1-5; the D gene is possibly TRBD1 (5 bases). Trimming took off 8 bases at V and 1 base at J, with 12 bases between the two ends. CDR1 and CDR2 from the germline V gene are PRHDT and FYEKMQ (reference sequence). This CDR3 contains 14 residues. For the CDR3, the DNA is TGTGCCAGCTCCCAGAAGGGGAGCAATCAGCCCCAGCATTTT. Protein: CASSQKGSNQPQHF.

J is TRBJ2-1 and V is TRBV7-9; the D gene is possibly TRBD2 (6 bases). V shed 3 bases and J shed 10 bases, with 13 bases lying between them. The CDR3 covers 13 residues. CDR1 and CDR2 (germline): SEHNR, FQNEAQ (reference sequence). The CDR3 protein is CASSFLLALEQFF. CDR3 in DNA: TGTGCCAGCAGCTTCCTTCTAGCGTTGGAGCAGTTCTTC.

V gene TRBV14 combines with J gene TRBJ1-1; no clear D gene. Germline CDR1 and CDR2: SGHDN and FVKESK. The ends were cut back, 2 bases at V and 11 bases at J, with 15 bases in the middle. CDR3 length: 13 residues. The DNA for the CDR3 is TGTGCCAGCAGCCAATCGCCGAGACTGGGTGCTTTCTTT. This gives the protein CASSQSPRLGAFF.

CDR3 coding DNA: TGTGCCAGCAGTGGGGTCGCGGGAGTTGCAGATACGCAGTATTTT. It encodes CASSGVAGVADTQYF. The chain uses TRBV28 and TRBJ2-3; TRBD2 aligns across 7 bases. CDR3 length: 15 residues. CDR1 MDHEN and CDR2 SYDVKM come from the germline V gene. Trimming removed 5 bases from V and 4 bases from J; junction bases left unmatched: 9.

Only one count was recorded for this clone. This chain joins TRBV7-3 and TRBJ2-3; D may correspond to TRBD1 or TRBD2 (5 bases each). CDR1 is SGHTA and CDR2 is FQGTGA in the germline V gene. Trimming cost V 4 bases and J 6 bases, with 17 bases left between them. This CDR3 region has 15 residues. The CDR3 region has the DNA TGTGCCAGCAGCTCATCCGGGACGACCGGGGATACGCAGTATTTT. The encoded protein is CASSSSGTTGDTQYF. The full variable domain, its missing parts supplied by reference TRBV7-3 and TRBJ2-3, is GAGVSQTPSNKVTEKGKYVELRCDPISGHTALYWYRQSLGQGPEFLIYFQGTGAADDSGLPNDRFFAVRPEGSVSTLKIQRTERGDSAVYLCASSSSGTTGDTQYFGPGTRLTVL.

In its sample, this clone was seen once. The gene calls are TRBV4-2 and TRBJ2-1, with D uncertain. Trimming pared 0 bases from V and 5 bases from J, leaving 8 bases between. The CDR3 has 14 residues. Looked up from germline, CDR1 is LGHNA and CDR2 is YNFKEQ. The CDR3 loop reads CASSQERTDNEQFF. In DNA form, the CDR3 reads TGTGCCAGCAGCCAAGAACGGACCGACAATGAGCAGTTCTTC.

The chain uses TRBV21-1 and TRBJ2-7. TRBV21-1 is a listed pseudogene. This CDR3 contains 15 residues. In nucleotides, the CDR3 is TGTGCCAGCAGCACCCGACTGGACGTATTGGGAGAGCAGTACTTC. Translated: CASSTRLDVLGEQYF.

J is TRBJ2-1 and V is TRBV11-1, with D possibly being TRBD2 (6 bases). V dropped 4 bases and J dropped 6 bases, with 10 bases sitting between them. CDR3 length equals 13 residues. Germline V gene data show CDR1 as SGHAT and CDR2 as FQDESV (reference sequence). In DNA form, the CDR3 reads TGTGCCAGCAGCTCCGCGGGAACCAATGAGCAGTTCTTC. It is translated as CASSSAGTNEQFF. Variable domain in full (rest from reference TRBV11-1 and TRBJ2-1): EAEVAQSPRYKITEKSQAVAFWCDPISGHATLYWYRQILGQGPELLVQFQDESVVDDSQLPKDRFSAERLKGVDSTLKIQPAELGDSAMYLCASSSAGTNEQFFGPGTRLTVL.

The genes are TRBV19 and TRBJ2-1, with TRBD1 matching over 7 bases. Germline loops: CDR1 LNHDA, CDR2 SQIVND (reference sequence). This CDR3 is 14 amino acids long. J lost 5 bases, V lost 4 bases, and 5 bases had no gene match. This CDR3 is CASSTRDRNNEQFF. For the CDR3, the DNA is TGTGCCAGTAGTACCCGGGACAGAAACAATGAGCAGTTCTTC.

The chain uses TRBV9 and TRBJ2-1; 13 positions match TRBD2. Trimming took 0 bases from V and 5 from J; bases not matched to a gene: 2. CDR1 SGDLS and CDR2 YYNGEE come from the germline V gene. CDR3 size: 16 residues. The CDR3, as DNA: TGTGCCAGCAGCGTAGGGACTAGCGGGAGCCACAATGAGCAGTTCTTC. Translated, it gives CASSVGTSGSHNEQFF.

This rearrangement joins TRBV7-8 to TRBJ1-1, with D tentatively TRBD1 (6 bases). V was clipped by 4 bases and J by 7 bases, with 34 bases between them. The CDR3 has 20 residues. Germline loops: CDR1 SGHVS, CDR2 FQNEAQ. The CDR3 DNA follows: TGTGCCAGCAGCTCCCGATCGGGGGTCGGGACATTCCTTTTGTGGGGTGAAGCTTTCTTT. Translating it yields CASSSRSGVGTFLLWGEAFF.

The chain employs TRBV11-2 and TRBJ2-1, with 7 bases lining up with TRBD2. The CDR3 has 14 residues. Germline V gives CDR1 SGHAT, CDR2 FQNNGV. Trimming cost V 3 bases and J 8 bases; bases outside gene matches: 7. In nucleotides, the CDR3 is TGTGCCAGCAGCTTTGCGGGAGTTAGGTATGAGCAGTTCTTC. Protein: CASSFAGVRYEQFF.

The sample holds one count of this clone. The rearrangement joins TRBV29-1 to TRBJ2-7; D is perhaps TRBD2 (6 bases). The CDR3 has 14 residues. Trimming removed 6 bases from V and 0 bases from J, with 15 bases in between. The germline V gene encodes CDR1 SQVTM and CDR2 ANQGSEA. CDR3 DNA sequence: TGCAGCGTGACCCAAGGGACTTTCTCCTACGAGCAGTACTTC. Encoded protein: CSVTQGTFSYEQYF.

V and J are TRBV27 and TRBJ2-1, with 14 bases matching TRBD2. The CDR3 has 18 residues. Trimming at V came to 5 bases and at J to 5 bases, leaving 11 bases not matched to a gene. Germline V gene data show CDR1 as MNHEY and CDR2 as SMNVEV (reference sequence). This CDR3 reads CASSPGTSGRGPNNEQFF. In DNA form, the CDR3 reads TGTGCCAGCAGTCCGGGGACTAGCGGGAGAGGCCCAAACAATGAGCAGTTCTTC.

Written as DNA, the CDR3 is TGTGCCAGCAGTTCTACGACTAGCGGGAGGGTGGGTTCCTACGAGCAGTACTTC. As protein: CASSSTTSGRVGSYEQYF. J is TRBJ2-7 and V is TRBV27; 14 bases agree with TRBD2. The CDR3 spans 18 residues. V gave up 4 bases and J gave up 1 base; unmatched junction bases: 9. CDR1 and CDR2 (germline): MNHEY, SMNVEV (reference sequence).

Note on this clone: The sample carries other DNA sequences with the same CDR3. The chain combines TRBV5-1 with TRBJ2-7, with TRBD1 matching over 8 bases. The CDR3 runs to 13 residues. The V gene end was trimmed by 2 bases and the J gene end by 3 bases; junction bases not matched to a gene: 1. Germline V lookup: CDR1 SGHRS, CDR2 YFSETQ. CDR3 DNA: TGCGCCAGCAGCTTAGGGACAGGCTACGAGCAGTACTTC. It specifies CASSLGTGYEQYF.

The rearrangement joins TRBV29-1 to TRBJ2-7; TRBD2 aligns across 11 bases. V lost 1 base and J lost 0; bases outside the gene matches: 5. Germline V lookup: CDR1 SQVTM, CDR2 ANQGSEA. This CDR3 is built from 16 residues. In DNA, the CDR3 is TGCAGCGTTGAAGGCCAACTAGCGGGAGCCTCCTACGAGCAGTACTTC. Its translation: CSVEGQLAGASYEQYF.

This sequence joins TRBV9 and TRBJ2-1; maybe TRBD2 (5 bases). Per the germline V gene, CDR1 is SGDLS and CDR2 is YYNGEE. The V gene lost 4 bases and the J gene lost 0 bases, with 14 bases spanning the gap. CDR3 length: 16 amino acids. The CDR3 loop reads CASSSNPSGSYNEQFF. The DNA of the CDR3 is TGTGCCAGCAGCTCCAACCCGAGCGGCTCCTACAATGAGCAGTTCTTC.

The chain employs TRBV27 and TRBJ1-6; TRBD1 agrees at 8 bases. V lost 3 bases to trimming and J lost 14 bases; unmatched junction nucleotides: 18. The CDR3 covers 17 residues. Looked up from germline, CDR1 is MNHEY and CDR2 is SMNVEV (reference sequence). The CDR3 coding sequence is TGTGCCAGCAGTTTCCTAGCCCCCAGGGGGCCTGCCATTTCCCTCCACTTT. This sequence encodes CASSFLAPRGPAISLHF.